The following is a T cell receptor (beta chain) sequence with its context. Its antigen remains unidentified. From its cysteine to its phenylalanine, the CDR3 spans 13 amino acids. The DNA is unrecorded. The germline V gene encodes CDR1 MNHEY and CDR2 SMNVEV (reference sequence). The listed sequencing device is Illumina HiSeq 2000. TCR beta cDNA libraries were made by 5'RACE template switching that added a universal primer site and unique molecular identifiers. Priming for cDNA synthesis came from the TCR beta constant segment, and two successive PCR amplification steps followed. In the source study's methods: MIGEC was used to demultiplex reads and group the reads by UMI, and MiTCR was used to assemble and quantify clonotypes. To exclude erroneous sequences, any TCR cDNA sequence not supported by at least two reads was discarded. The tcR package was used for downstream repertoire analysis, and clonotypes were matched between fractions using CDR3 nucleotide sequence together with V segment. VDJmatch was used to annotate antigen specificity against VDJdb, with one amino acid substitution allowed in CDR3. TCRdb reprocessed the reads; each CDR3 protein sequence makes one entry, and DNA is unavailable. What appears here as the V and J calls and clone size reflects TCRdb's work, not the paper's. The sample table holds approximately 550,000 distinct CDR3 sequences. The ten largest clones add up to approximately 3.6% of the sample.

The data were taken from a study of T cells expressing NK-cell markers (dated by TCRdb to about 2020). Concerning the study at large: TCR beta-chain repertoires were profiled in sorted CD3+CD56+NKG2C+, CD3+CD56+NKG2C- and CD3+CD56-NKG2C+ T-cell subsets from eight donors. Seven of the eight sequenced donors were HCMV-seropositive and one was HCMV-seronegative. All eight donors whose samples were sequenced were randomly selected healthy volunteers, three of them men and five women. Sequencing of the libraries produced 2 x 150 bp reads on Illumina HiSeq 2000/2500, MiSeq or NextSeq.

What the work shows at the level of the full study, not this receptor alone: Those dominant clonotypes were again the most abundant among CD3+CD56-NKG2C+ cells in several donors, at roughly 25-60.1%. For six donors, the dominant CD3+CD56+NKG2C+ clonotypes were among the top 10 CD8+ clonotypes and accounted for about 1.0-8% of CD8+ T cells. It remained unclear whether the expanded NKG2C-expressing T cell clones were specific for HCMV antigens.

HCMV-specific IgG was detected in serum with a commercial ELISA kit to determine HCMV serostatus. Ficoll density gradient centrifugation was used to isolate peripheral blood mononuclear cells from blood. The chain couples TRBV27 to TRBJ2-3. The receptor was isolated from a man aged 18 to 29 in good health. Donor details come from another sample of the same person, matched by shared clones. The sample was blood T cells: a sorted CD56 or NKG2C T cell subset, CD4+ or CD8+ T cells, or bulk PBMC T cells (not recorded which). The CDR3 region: CASRVWITDTQYF.